This is a list of T cell receptor beta chains from one sample in a study of blood T cell repertoires in COVID-19. Sequenced by immunoSEQ multiplex PCR; TCRdb stores in-frame clones only, minus some. In the table there are approximately 97,000 clones, around nine tenths of which are singletons. The specimen was peripheral blood. These receptors were collected from a man aged 45-65 years with active or convalescent COVID-19. The conserved cysteine and the conserved F or W are not part of the CDR3 here.

j_call: TRBJ2-2; v_call: TRBV11-2; cdr3_aa: ASSTQGAGAGELF
j_call: TRBJ2-1; v_call: TRBV30; cdr3_aa: AWSSGDDNEQF
j_call: TRBJ2-3; v_call: TRBV28; cdr3_aa: ASSFAGPTDTQY
j_call: TRBJ2-2; v_call: TRBV27; cdr3_aa: ASSLSPTGELF
j_call: TRBJ2-7; v_call: TRBV7-8; cdr3_aa: ASSLSQIHEQY
j_call: TRBJ2-3; v_call: TRBV11-2; cdr3_aa: ASSVGQSTDTQY
j_call: TRBJ1-6; v_call: TRBV15; cdr3_aa: ATSRDSIGPLH
j_call: TRBJ1-4; v_call: TRBV28; cdr3_aa: ASSLRGSSNEKLF
j_call: TRBJ1-1; v_call: TRBV30; cdr3_aa: AWSKQENTEAF
j_call: TRBJ1-1; v_call: TRBV4-1; cdr3_aa: ASSQVGRRTEAF
j_call: TRBJ2-5; v_call: TRBV11-2; cdr3_aa: ASSSGLGQETQY
j_call: TRBJ2-7; v_call: TRBV27; cdr3_aa: ASSLKPTGKGYEQY
j_call: TRBJ1-3; v_call: TRBV24-1; cdr3_aa: ATSGGPGNTIY
j_call: TRBJ1-6; v_call: TRBV15; cdr3_aa: ATSRDQGNSPLH
j_call: TRBJ2-1; v_call: TRBV11-2; cdr3_aa: ASSQGQDNEQF